The 2 T cell receptor beta chains listed next were all sequenced from one sample in a study of blood T cell repertoires in COVID-19. The data were produced by immunoSEQ multiplex PCR, yet TCRdb's version contains in-frame clones alone and is incomplete. Of 90,000 or so clones listed, around nine tenths were seen once; the top ten hold more than 4.5%. Sequenced sample: peripheral blood. All receptors derive from a man aged 55-75 years with COVID-19, enrolled during active disease.

The rearrangement uses TRBV19 and TRBJ2-3; TRBD1 aligns across 9 bases. This CDR3 is built from 13 residues. Looked up from germline, CDR1 is LNHDA and CDR2 is SQIVND (reference sequence). The ends lost 6 bases at V and 6 bases at J; junction bases unmatched: 4. The DNA of the CDR3 is TGTGCCAGTAGGCAGGACAGGGGTGATACGCAGTATTTT. Encoded protein: CASRQDRGDTQYF.

J is TRBJ1-2 and V is TRBV9; 7 bases line up with TRBD1. The CDR3 spans 15 residues. The J segment lost 4 bases and the V segment lost 4 bases, leaving 10 bases of the junction unmatched. The germline V gene encodes CDR1 SGDLS and CDR2 YYNGEE. CDR3 sequence (DNA): TGTGCCAGCAGCTTTAGGACAGGCGGGGCCTATGGCTACACCTTC. This sequence encodes CASSFRTGGAYGYTF.